This T cell receptor beta chain was found in a study of Graves' ophthalmopathy and Graves' hyperthyroidism. Diagnosis used clinical symptoms, serum thyroxine, TRAb, thyroid ultrasound and orbital computed tomography. Germline CDR1 reads LGHNA; CDR2 reads YSLEER. J was trimmed by 1 base and V by 1 base; bases with no gene match: 3. The CDR3 runs to 15 residues. The sample holds a few counts of this clonotype. Its antigen is unknown. Study-wide points: Most expanded clonotypes in thyroid above 0.001 frequency also showed up in blood. From stable hyperthyroidism, ophthalmopathy was separated by a 13-signature model with 87.88% sensitivity and 80% to 82% specificity. As the model predicted ophthalmopathy progression, it achieved a sensitivity of 70% to 71% and a specificity of 72.22%.

RNA transcripts yielded amplified TCR beta CDR3 regions. The first round was an RT-PCR with HTBI primers, and the second round was a multiplex PCR. MiXCR, run by TCRdb on the multiplex PCR reads, gives a single entry per CDR3 protein. The sample includes about 370,000 distinct CDR3 sequences, roughly 17% of them seen just once. Material for sequencing was peripheral blood. The receptor was derived from an adult woman with stable Graves' hyperthyroidism. The V and J genes are TRBV4-3 and TRBJ2-7; 8 nucleotides match TRBD2. The CDR3 DNA reads TGCGCCAGCAGCCAAGCGGGAGGGCCTTCCTACGAGCAGTACTTC. This codes for CASSQAGGPSYEQYF.